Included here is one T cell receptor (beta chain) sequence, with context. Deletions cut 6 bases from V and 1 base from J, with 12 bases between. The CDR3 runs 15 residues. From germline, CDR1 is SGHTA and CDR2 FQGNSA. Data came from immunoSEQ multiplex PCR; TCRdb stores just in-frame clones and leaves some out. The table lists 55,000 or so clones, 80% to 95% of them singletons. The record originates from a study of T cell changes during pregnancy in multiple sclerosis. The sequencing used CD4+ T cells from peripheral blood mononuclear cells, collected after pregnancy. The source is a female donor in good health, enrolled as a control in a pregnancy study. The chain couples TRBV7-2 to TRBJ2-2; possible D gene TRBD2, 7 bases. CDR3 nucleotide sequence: TGTGCCAGCAGGGGAGGGGGGGTGAACACCGGGGAGCTGTTTTTT. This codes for CASRGGGVNTGELFF.